The 3 T cell receptor beta chains reported below all come from one sample, sequenced in a study of shared clonotypes between healthy human individuals. Sequencing was performed with immunoSEQ multiplex PCR; in TCRdb, only in-frame clones are kept and a portion is missing. The data hold about 230,000 clones, with under 80% observed a single time. The sequenced sample was memory CD4+ T cells sorted from blood. Specified subset: CD45RA-negative fraction. Receptors originate from a man aged 30 to 45 in good health.

This clone was picked up a small number of times. The J gene is TRBJ1-1, the V gene TRBV6-1, with TRBD1 as a possible D gene (5 bases). V shed 4 bases and J shed 1 base, with 7 bases lying between them. Germline lookup yields CDR1 MNHNS and CDR2 SASEGT. The CDR3 has 13 amino acids. This chain's CDR3 is CASSGRANTEAFF. In DNA, the CDR3 is TGTGCCAGCAGTGGCAGGGCGAACACTGAAGCTTTCTTT.

The J gene is TRBJ2-7, the V gene TRBV5-1; 7 nucleotides align to TRBD1. This CDR3 region has 12 residues. Trimming took 3 bases from V and 9 from J; bases not matched to a gene: 6. CDR1 and CDR2 (germline): SGHRS, YFSETQ. The CDR3 DNA is TGCGCCAGCAGCTGGGGACAGAACGGGCAGTACTTC. Its protein product is CASSWGQNGQYF.

The V gene is TRBV30, the J gene TRBJ1-1; TRBD1 matches 9 bases. This CDR3 region has 12 residues. Germline CDR1 and CDR2: GTSNPN and SVGIG (reference sequence). Trimming at V came to 5 bases and at J to 10 bases, leaving 8 bases not matched to a gene. In nucleotides, the CDR3 is TGTGCCTGGGAGGACAGGGGACGTAGAGCTTTCTTT. This gives the protein CAWEDRGRRAFF.